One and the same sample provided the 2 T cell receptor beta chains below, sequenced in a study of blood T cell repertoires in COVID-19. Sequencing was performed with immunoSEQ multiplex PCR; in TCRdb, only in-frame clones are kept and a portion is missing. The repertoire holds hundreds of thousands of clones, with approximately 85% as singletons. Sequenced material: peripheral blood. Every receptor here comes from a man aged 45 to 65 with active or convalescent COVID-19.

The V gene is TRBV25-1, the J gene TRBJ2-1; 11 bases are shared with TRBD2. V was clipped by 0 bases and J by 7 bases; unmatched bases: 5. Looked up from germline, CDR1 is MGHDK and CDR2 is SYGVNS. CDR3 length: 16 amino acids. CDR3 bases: TGTGCCAGCAGTGAATATAGGGCTAGCGGGAGGAATGAGCAGTTCTTC. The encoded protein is CASSEYRASGRNEQFF.

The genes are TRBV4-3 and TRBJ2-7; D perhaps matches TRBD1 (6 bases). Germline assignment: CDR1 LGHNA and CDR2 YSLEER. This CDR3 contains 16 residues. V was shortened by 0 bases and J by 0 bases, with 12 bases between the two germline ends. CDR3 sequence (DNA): TGCGCCAGCAGCCAAGACCCCCGGACAGTCTCCTACGAGCAGTACTTC. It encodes CASSQDPRTVSYEQYF.